Included here is one TCR beta chain sequence, with context. No antigen is known for it. This record belongs to a study of T-cell memory formation after mild COVID-19. Study-level points and caveats: Nothing showed for sure that second-wave clones peaking on day 37 were SARS-CoV-2 specific. In pre-infection memory, a portion of responding clones appeared, which suggested that cross-reactive memory joined.

The 5'RACE method, run with constant-segment primers, produced TCR alpha and TCR beta cDNA libraries (carrying sample barcodes and UMIs). One entry per CDR3 protein, called by TCRdb with MiXCR from the 5' RACE reads. The sample shows about 440,000 distinct CDR3 sequences, 20% of them seen only once. Germline V lookup: CDR1 LGHDT, CDR2 YNNKEL (reference sequence). The CDR3 has 11 amino acids. Trimming took off 1 base at V and 12 bases at J, with 9 bases between the two ends. This receptor was identified in an adult woman who had mild COVID-19 (a few samples of this study predate the infection). Cell type and time point are not known. V and J are TRBV3-1 and TRBJ1-1, with no clear D. The source material was PBMCs or a T cell subset sorted from them (not recorded which). CDR3 in DNA: TGTGCCAGCAGCCAAGTGGGTAGGACTTTCTTT. This encodes CASSQVGRTFF.